This paragraph reports one T cell receptor beta chain. Its antigen is unknown. Molecular-barcoded quantitative 5'-RACE produced these TCR beta libraries. MiXCR, run by TCRdb on the 5' RACE reads, gives a single entry per CDR3 protein. Of fewer than 500,000 distinct CDR3 sequences detected, 25% to 30% appear once; the ten largest clones hold over 0.8%. This sample stems from a study of CD8 T cells in ankylosing spondylitis. The CDR3 length is 14 residues. Germline lookup yields CDR1 DFQATT and CDR2 SNEGSKA (reference sequence). V was clipped by 5 bases and J by 4 bases; unmatched bases: 10. Study-level findings and limits: There was reportedly significant enrichment of clones that were disease-linked in matched ankylosing spondylitis synovial fluid. About 8 highly homologous variants made up a TCR beta motif, and this motif appeared characteristic of ankylosing spondylitis blood.

This TCR was sampled from a male donor with ankylosing spondylitis. Sequenced material: blood, either unsorted or a sorted T cell fraction (not recorded which). The chain combines TRBV20-1 with TRBJ2-7, with 8 nucleotides matching TRBD2. CDR3 nucleotides: TGCAGTGCTCACACCCGAGTAGCGGGATACGAGCAGTACTTC. Its translation: CSAHTRVAGYEQYF.